These T cell receptor beta chains were read from a single sample in a study of OX40 agonist ivuxolimab in advanced cancers. Method: immunoSEQ multiplex PCR; TCRdb's copy keeps in-frame clones and lacks some. Of approximately 86,000 clones in the sample, about nine tenths were seen once. The sample in question was CD4+ or CD8+ T cells sorted from blood, obtained in a trial of the OX40 agonist ivuxolimab. The receptors stem from an adult with an advanced solid tumor such as melanoma, head and neck, liver or kidney cancer. The CDR3 runs from the conserved cysteine through the conserved F or W. D genes are given only for firm matches. Clone sizes are given selectively: once, few, many, or a class where the clone is expanded.

J gene | D gene | clone size | V gene | CDR3 protein | CDR3 DNA
TRBJ2-3 | TRBD2 | once | TRBV5-1 | CASRSGKTDTQYF | TGCGCCAGCCGTAGCGGGAAAACAGATACGCAGTATTTT
TRBJ2-3 | - | - | TRBV9 | CASSGTVTTDTQYF | TGTGCCAGCAGCGGGACAGTCACCACAGATACGCAGTATTTT
TRBJ2-3 | TRBD2 | - | TRBV29-1 | CSASLAGATDTQYF | TGCAGCGCTTCCCTAGCGGGGGCAACAGATACGCAGTATTTT
TRBJ2-5 | - | - | TRBV25-1 | CATQGTPQRETQYF | TGTGCCACCCAGGGGACACCCCAGCGGGAGACCCAGTACTTC
TRBJ2-6 | TRBD1 | - | TRBV7-3 | CASSLKSPTGVTSGANVLTF | TGTGCCAGCAGCTTAAAGAGTCCGACAGGGGTGACATCTGGGGCCAACGTCCTGACTTTC
TRBJ1-2 | TRBD1 | - | TRBV7-9 | CASSPGQYGYTF | TGTGCCAGCAGCCCGGGACAGTATGGCTACACCTTC
TRBJ2-7 | - | - | TRBV28 | CASSLGSSYEQYF | TGTGCCAGCAGTTTAGGTAGCTCCTACGAGCAGTACTTC
TRBJ2-7 | - | - | TRBV27 | CASSRPRLETTYEQYF | TGTGCCAGCAGTCGTCCGAGACTAGAGACAACCTACGAGCAGTACTTC
TRBJ2-2 | TRBD2 | - | TRBV5-5 | CASSSTSGAAWELFF | TGTGCCAGCAGCTCAACTAGCGGGGCAGCCTGGGAGCTGTTTTTT
TRBJ2-7 | TRBD2 | - | TRBV7-2 | CASSFQTSGGTYEQYF | TGTGCCAGCAGCTTTCAGACTAGCGGGGGCACCTACGAGCAGTACTTC
TRBJ2-7 | TRBD1 | once | TRBV11-2 | CASNPRGPSYEQYF | TGTGCCAGCAACCCCAGGGGGCCATCCTACGAGCAGTACTTC
TRBJ1-2 | - | once | TRBV7-2 | CASSLDAVSRYGYTF | TGTGCCAGCAGCTTAGATGCCGTTTCTAGGTATGGCTACACCTTC
TRBJ2-2 | - | - | TRBV14 | CASSPTTGGGTGELFF | TGTGCCAGCAGCCCAACAACCGGAGGGGGAACCGGGGAGCTGTTTTTT
TRBJ2-3 | TRBD2 | - | TRBV7-3 | CASSSIAGGRKDTQYF | TGTGCCAGCAGCTCGATAGCGGGAGGGCGTAAAGATACGCAGTATTTT
TRBJ1-2 | TRBD1 | - | TRBV28 | CASSSRQGAQNGYTF | TGTGCCAGCAGTTCACGACAGGGGGCGCAGAATGGCTACACCTTC
TRBJ2-1 | - | - | TRBV11-2 | CASSLGEVSEQFF | TGTGCCAGCAGCTTAGGCGAGGTTAGTGAGCAGTTCTTC
TRBJ2-7 | TRBD2 | - | TRBV7-2 | CASSLGLGGGSEQYF | TGTGCCAGCAGCTTAGGGTTAGGTGGCGGGAGCGAGCAGTACTTC
TRBJ2-7 | - | - | TRBV21-1 | CASSERRQGEQYF | TGTGCCAGCAGCGAAAGGAGACAGGGGGAGCAGTACTTC
TRBJ1-5 | - | - | TRBV11-2 | CASSPGRYQPQHF | TGTGCCAGCAGCCCCGGTCGCTATCAGCCCCAGCATTTT
TRBJ1-4 | TRBD1 | - | TRBV6-1 | CASRKTGGVGEKLFF | TGTGCCAGCAGGAAGACAGGGGGCGTCGGTGAAAAACTGTTTTTT
TRBJ2-2 | - | - | TRBV2 | CALRGGGTGELFF | TGTGCCCTACGCGGCGGTGGCACCGGGGAGCTGTTTTTT
TRBJ1-1 | TRBD1 | - | TRBV5-6 | CASTQRTGQYTEAFF | TGTGCCAGCACCCAAAGGACAGGGCAGTACACTGAAGCTTTCTTT
TRBJ2-7 | - | - | TRBV7-9 | CASSLASGPYEQYF | TGTGCCAGCAGCTTAGCTAGCGGACCCTACGAGCAGTACTTC
TRBJ1-5 | TRBD1 | - | TRBV18 | CASSQGQGKDQPQHF | TGTGCCAGCTCTCAGGGACAGGGAAAAGATCAGCCCCAGCATTTT
TRBJ2-1 | - | - | TRBV5-1 | CASSAPTAYNEQFF | TGCGCCAGCAGCGCGCCCACAGCCTACAATGAGCAGTTCTTC
TRBJ1-1 | TRBD1 | - | TRBV4-2 | CASSQEGQGYTEAFF | TGTGCCAGCAGCCAAGAGGGACAGGGTTACACTGAAGCTTTCTTT